The rows below give T cell receptor beta chains drawn from one sample of a study of blood T cell repertoires in COVID-19. Sequencing used immunoSEQ multiplex PCR; TCRdb keeps in-frame clones, though not all of them. The sample gives 150,000 to 200,000 clones, more than 75% of which show up once; about a sixth is in the top ten. Sequenced sample: PBMCs or T cells enriched from blood (not recorded which). These receptors were obtained from a woman aged 45-65 years with acute COVID-19. CDR3s include the opening cysteine and the closing phenylalanine or tryptophan. The D gene is left open where the match is weak. Clone size is stated in some rows and not others, as once, few, many or a class when expanded.

clone_size: -
d_call: TRBD2
v_call: TRBV7-6
j_call: TRBJ2-5
cdr3_nt: TGTGCCAGCAGCCAGAGCGGGGCCAAAGGGGCCCAAGAGACCCAGTACTTC
cdr3_aa: CASSQSGAKGAQETQYF

clone_size: -
d_call: TRBD2
v_call: TRBV7-3
j_call: TRBJ2-3
cdr3_nt: TGTGCCAGCAGCTTAAAAGGCGGGGGGGGCACAGATACGCAGTATTTT
cdr3_aa: CASSLKGGGGTDTQYF

clone_size: -
d_call: TRBD2
v_call: TRBV19
j_call: TRBJ2-2
cdr3_nt: TGTGCCAGTAGTCCGGGACTATCGAACACCGGGGAGCTGTTTTTT
cdr3_aa: CASSPGLSNTGELFF

clone_size: -
d_call: -
v_call: TRBV12-3/TRBV12-4
j_call: TRBJ2-1
cdr3_nt: TGTGCCAGCAGTTTACGCAGGGGGGATGAGCAGTTCTTC
cdr3_aa: CASSLRRGDEQFF

clone_size: -
d_call: TRBD1
v_call: TRBV10-3
j_call: TRBJ1-5
cdr3_nt: TGTGCCATCAGTGGGGACAGCCTTAATCAGCCCCAGCATTTT
cdr3_aa: CAISGDSLNQPQHF

clone_size: -
d_call: TRBD1
v_call: TRBV28
j_call: TRBJ1-2
cdr3_nt: TGTGCCAGCAGTCTTGATGACAGGGGGGGAGGCTACACCTTC
cdr3_aa: CASSLDDRGGGYTF

clone_size: -
d_call: TRBD1
v_call: TRBV19
j_call: TRBJ2-5
cdr3_nt: TGTGCCAGTAGTTCCGGGACAGGGGCTAAGGGGGAGACCCAGTACTTC
cdr3_aa: CASSSGTGAKGETQYF

clone_size: -
d_call: -
v_call: TRBV11-3
j_call: TRBJ2-5
cdr3_nt: TGTGCCAGCAGCTTCGGGATCGGGAAGACCCAGTACTTC
cdr3_aa: CASSFGIGKTQYF

clone_size: -
d_call: -
v_call: TRBV27
j_call: TRBJ2-1
cdr3_nt: TGTGCCAGCAGTTTAACAGCGGGCCGGCCTCAGAATGAGCAGTTCTTC
cdr3_aa: CASSLTAGRPQNEQFF

clone_size: -
d_call: TRBD1
v_call: TRBV5-4
j_call: TRBJ1-4
cdr3_nt: TGTGCCAGCAGCTCCGGACAGGCTGCAACTAATGAAAAACTGTTTTTT
cdr3_aa: CASSSGQAATNEKLFF

clone_size: -
d_call: TRBD1
v_call: TRBV10-3
j_call: TRBJ1-1
cdr3_nt: TGTGCCACCGAACCAGGGGGCTCCGCTGAAGCTTTCTTT
cdr3_aa: CATEPGGSAEAFF

clone_size: once
d_call: TRBD1
v_call: TRBV19
j_call: TRBJ1-1
cdr3_nt: TGTGCCAGTAGGACCGACAGGGGGATTGAAGCTTTCTTT
cdr3_aa: CASRTDRGIEAFF

clone_size: -
d_call: TRBD1
v_call: TRBV30
j_call: TRBJ1-4
cdr3_nt: TGTGCCTGGAAGGACAGGGGGTTGGAAAAACTGTTTTTT
cdr3_aa: CAWKDRGLEKLFF

clone_size: -
d_call: -
v_call: TRBV7-2
j_call: TRBJ2-5
cdr3_nt: TGTGCCAGCAGCTTAGGGGGCAGGGGAGAGACCCAGTACTTC
cdr3_aa: CASSLGGRGETQYF

clone_size: -
d_call: -
v_call: TRBV14
j_call: TRBJ2-3
cdr3_nt: TGTGCCAGCAGTCCGAACTTAGGGACTTATACGCAGTATTTT
cdr3_aa: CASSPNLGTYTQYF

clone_size: few
d_call: TRBD2
v_call: TRBV7-9
j_call: TRBJ2-3
cdr3_nt: TGTGCCAGCAGCCCGGAGCGGGAGGGAGATACGCAGTATTTT
cdr3_aa: CASSPEREGDTQYF

clone_size: few
d_call: -
v_call: TRBV11-1
j_call: TRBJ1-1
cdr3_nt: TGTGCCAGCAGCCAAGAGTTGGTGAGCACTGAAGCTTTCTTT
cdr3_aa: CASSQELVSTEAFF

clone_size: -
d_call: -
v_call: TRBV29-1
j_call: TRBJ1-2
cdr3_nt: TGCAGCGTTGGTGAAGGGAGGGGGGGAAAAGCTAACTATGGCTACACCTTC
cdr3_aa: CSVGEGRGGKANYGYTF

clone_size: -
d_call: -
v_call: TRBV7-2
j_call: TRBJ1-4
cdr3_nt: TGTGCCAGCAGCTATGTACGCGGGACTAATGAAAAACTGTTTTTT
cdr3_aa: CASSYVRGTNEKLFF

clone_size: few
d_call: TRBD1
v_call: TRBV7-9
j_call: TRBJ1-2
cdr3_nt: TGTGCCAGCAGATATGGACAGGGAGATGGCTACACCTTC
cdr3_aa: CASRYGQGDGYTF

clone_size: -
d_call: -
v_call: TRBV7-3
j_call: TRBJ2-2
cdr3_nt: TGTGCCAGCAGCGTATCGAACACCGGGGAGCTGTTTTTT
cdr3_aa: CASSVSNTGELFF

clone_size: -
d_call: TRBD2
v_call: TRBV10-3
j_call: TRBJ2-5
cdr3_nt: TGTGCCATCAGTGGGGGACTAGCGGGGGAAGAGACCCAGTACTTC
cdr3_aa: CAISGGLAGEETQYF

clone_size: -
d_call: TRBD2
v_call: TRBV5-1
j_call: TRBJ2-1
cdr3_nt: TGCGCCAGCAGCTTGGCCGGTACTAGCGGATCCAATGAGCAGTTCTTC
cdr3_aa: CASSLAGTSGSNEQFF

clone_size: few
d_call: -
v_call: TRBV6-2/TRBV6-3
j_call: TRBJ1-1
cdr3_nt: TGTGCCAGCAGTTACTTCCCAGGGCAGCCCCCACCTGAAGCTTTCTTT
cdr3_aa: CASSYFPGQPPPEAFF

clone_size: -
d_call: TRBD1
v_call: TRBV6-2/TRBV6-3
j_call: TRBJ1-4
cdr3_nt: TGTGCCAGCAGTTACACAGGGGTCGGGGAAAAACTGTTTTTT
cdr3_aa: CASSYTGVGEKLFF

clone_size: -
d_call: -
v_call: TRBV5-1
j_call: TRBJ1-2
cdr3_nt: TGCGCCAGCAGCTCCAGGAGGGGGGGCCTTAACTATGGCTACACCTTC
cdr3_aa: CASSSRRGGLNYGYTF

clone_size: -
d_call: TRBD1
v_call: TRBV2
j_call: TRBJ1-6
cdr3_nt: TGTGCCAGCAGAGACAGGGGGCAAGGGAGTTCACCCCTCCACTTT
cdr3_aa: CASRDRGQGSSPLHF

clone_size: -
d_call: -
v_call: TRBV29-1
j_call: TRBJ2-5
cdr3_nt: TGCAGCGTGCTCAGGGTGGGGGAGACCCAGTACTTC
cdr3_aa: CSVLRVGETQYF

clone_size: -
d_call: -
v_call: TRBV7-3
j_call: TRBJ2-5
cdr3_nt: TGTGCCAGCAGCTTAGGTCGCAGGCCCATGGAGACCCAGTACTTC
cdr3_aa: CASSLGRRPMETQYF

clone_size: -
d_call: -
v_call: TRBV5-8
j_call: TRBJ1-3
cdr3_nt: TGTGCCAGCAGCTCCCATGGCGGAGGCTCTGGAAACACCATATATTTT
cdr3_aa: CASSSHGGGSGNTIYF

clone_size: -
d_call: -
v_call: TRBV7-6
j_call: TRBJ1-1
cdr3_nt: TGTGCCAGCAGCTTAGTCGGGGTCCCGACTTCTGAAGCTTTCTTT
cdr3_aa: CASSLVGVPTSEAFF

clone_size: few
d_call: -
v_call: TRBV7-9
j_call: TRBJ2-5
cdr3_nt: TGTGCCAGCAGCTCCCTCCAGACCCAGTACTTC
cdr3_aa: CASSSLQTQYF

clone_size: -
d_call: -
v_call: TRBV5-4
j_call: TRBJ1-1
cdr3_nt: TGTGCCAGCAGCTTTACCCCAGGTGGAGGCACTGAAGCTTTCTTT
cdr3_aa: CASSFTPGGGTEAFF

clone_size: -
d_call: TRBD1
v_call: TRBV24-1
j_call: TRBJ2-5
cdr3_nt: TGTGCCACCAGTGACGCCGACAGGGGGTCAGAGACCCAGTACTTC
cdr3_aa: CATSDADRGSETQYF

clone_size: once
d_call: -
v_call: TRBV24-1
j_call: TRBJ1-5
cdr3_nt: TGTGCCACCAGTGACGCAGTCAATCAGCCCCAGCATTTT
cdr3_aa: CATSDAVNQPQHF